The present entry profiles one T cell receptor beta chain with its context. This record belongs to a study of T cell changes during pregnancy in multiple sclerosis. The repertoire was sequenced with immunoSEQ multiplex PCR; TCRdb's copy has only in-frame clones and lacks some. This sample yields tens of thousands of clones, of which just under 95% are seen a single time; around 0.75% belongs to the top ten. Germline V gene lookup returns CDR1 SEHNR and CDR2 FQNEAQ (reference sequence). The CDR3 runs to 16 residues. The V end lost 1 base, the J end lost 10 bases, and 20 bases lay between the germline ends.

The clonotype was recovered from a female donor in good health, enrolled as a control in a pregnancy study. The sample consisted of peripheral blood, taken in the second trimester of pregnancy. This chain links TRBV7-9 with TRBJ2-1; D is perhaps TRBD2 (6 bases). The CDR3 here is CASSLGLPGLSGEQFF. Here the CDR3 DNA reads TGTGCCAGCAGCTTAGGCTTACCGGGACTCAGTGGGGAGCAGTTCTTC. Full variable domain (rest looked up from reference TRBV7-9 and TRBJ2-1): DTGVSQNPRHKITKRGQNVTFRCDPISEHNRLYWYRQTLGQGPEFLTYFQNEAQLEKSRLLSDRFSAERPKGSFSTLEIQRTEQGDSAMYLCASSLGLPGLSGEQFFGPGTRLTVL.